This T cell receptor (beta chain) was obtained from a study of identifying expanded T cells in peripheral blood. Study observations and caveats: About 1.2 clones differed between technical replicates, versus roughly 16 and 20 over time.

Germline CDR1 SGHTS, CDR2 YDEGEE. The CDR3 is 15 residues long. The V end lost 3 bases, the J end lost 2 bases, and 14 bases lay between the germline ends. Points on this clone: Its antigen is unknown.

The table came from immunoSEQ multiplex PCR; TCRdb's copy has only in-frame clones and leaves some out. The sample has about 63,000 clones, around 83% seen once. This chain uses TRBV5-8 with TRBJ1-2; D gene ambiguous. The receptor's source is a person aged 18-70 years in good health. Sequenced input: blood. This CDR3 is CASSSWRSGNYGYTF. The CDR3 nucleotides read TGTGCCAGCAGCTCATGGAGGAGTGGAAACTATGGCTACACCTTC.